This TCR beta chain was obtained from a study of Ad26.COV2.S vaccination and SARS-CoV-2 variants (dated by TCRdb to the early 2020s). Study-level background: Donors in the vaccine arm were drawn from COV1001, a phase I-IIa trial of Ad26.COV2.S in healthy adults that was multicentre, randomized, double-blind and placebo-controlled. Participants in the trial were split at random into five groups of five each, receiving low-dose or high-dose Ad26.COV2.S once or twice, or else placebo on both occasions. Ad26.COV2.S was given intramuscularly at 5x10^10 or 1x10^11 viral particles, as a single shot or as two shots 56 days apart. A total of 32 samples were included in the TCR-sequenced set, comprising 19 Ad26.COV2.S vaccine recipients, 5 placebo recipients and 8 SARS-CoV-2 convalescent individuals. TCRbeta repertoire sequencing was used to assess the specificity and breadth of SARS-CoV-2-reactive T cell receptors after Ad26.COV2.S vaccination. Investigators did not know the trial group allocation while performing experiments and assessing outcomes. What the research found in general, with its limitations: Non-spike TCR breadth was comparable between vaccine and placebo recipients, consistent with the vaccine containing only spike. Spike-specific TCR breadth was higher in Ad26.COV2.S recipients than in placebo recipients (P = 0.0014). The study lacked the statistical power to compare responses across vaccine doses or regimens. Substantial breadth of spike-specific CD8+ and CD4+ T cell responses was reported after vaccination. According to the authors, total T cell responses may have been underestimated by the TCR breadth and depth analyses.

What the treatment or condition label conveys for this sample: roughly 20 received Ad26.COV2.S at low or high dose, single or two shots; five or six received placebo; per-sample allocation not given. Repertoires of vaccine and placebo recipients were sequenced from samples taken on day 63 after the first injection. In Cohort 1b, roughly 25 adults aged 18-55 years were enrolled at a single site in Boston, USA, between 29 July and 7 August 2020. Ad26.COV2.S consisted of a replication-incompetent adenovirus type 26 vector by which a prefusion-stabilized SARS-CoV-2 spike protein from the original Wuhan strain was expressed. The immunoSEQ Assay was the method used to sequence TCRbeta CDR3 regions. After extraction, genomic DNA underwent amplification by bias-controlled multiplex PCR, followed by high-throughput sequencing. As for the original processing: To quantify the absolute abundance of each unique TCRbeta CDR3 region, sequences were collapsed and filtered. T cell fraction was estimated by normalizing TCRbeta template counts to usable DNA, with usable DNA measured through amplification of reference genes found in all nucleated cells. Repertoire TCRs were annotated as SARS-CoV-2-specific by exact matching of V gene, CDR3 amino acid sequence and J gene to a known reactive TCR set. The reference SARS-CoV-2 TCR set was obtained from MIRA and was filtered for enrichment in COVID-19-positive ImmuneCODE repertoires, whereby public or cross-reactive TCRs were removed. Based on the MIRA antigens, annotated TCRs were further analysed at the level of specific ORF or position within ORF. Depth was the summed frequency of annotated unique rearrangements, while breadth was defined as annotated unique rearrangements over total unique productive rearrangements. Two-sided Wilcoxon rank-sum tests were used to compare TCR breadth between groups. TCRdb carries this immuneACCESS record with in-frame sequences only. Its versions omit some clonotypes, under half of them owing to an unresolved V gene in the studies checked, with the rest unexplained. That table furnishes V, J and clone size, whereas the DNA furnished D and trimming. The sample table lists some 340,000 clones, 86% of them with a count of one. The biggest ten clones account for 1.5% to 2.5% of the sample.

The germline V gene (reference sequence) gives CDR1 as SEHNR and CDR2 as FQNEAQ. Inclusive of the bounding cysteine and phenylalanine, the CDR3 is 13 residues long. The entry retains the CDR3 DNA only, 39 bases that are in frame from base 1. The trim is 6 bases for V and 10 bases for J, with a gap of 18 bases between the germline ends. Comments on this clone: No cognate antigen has been identified for it. Qualities for individual bases were not recorded, and no much larger clone is one base off.

The sequenced sample was peripheral blood, obtained in a trial of Ad26.COV2.S vaccine versus placebo. The chain couples TRBV7-9 to TRBJ1-1, and possibly TRBD1, on 5 matching bases. The clonotype was recovered from a person aged 18 to 65 who received the Ad26.COV2.S COVID-19 vaccine or a placebo. The DNA sequence is given as TGTGCCAGCAGGCCGGGGACGGCAGGAGTAGCTTTCTTT. Its protein is CASRPGTAGVAFF.